This note documents a single TCR beta chain sequence. Antigen: not known. The sample comes from a study of post-analysis software for immune sequencing data. On the study more broadly: The patients showed relapsing-remitting, secondary progressive and progressive-relapsing multiple sclerosis courses. Study-wide points: Relative to controls, patients with multiple sclerosis showed significantly lower normalized Chao1 diversity. Relative to controls, patients had about 5 TRBV segments at higher frequency, with TRBV5-6, TRBV5-1 and TRBV20-1 among these. F measure clustering grouped samples strongly by preparation batch.

V lost 5 bases to trimming and J lost 8 bases, with 24 bases between them. The CDR3 consists of 16 residues. CDR1 and CDR2 from the germline V gene are SEHNR and FQNEAQ (reference sequence). Presence of unique molecular identifiers characterized the TCR beta cDNA libraries. Input populations of 1 to 10 million T cells gave rise to hundreds of thousands of cDNA molecules. TCRdb called the PCR reads again in MiXCR, with one record for every CDR3 protein. The sample lists about 540,000 distinct CDR3 sequences, approximately 31% occurring once. Sequenced input: blood. This receptor was identified in a girl under 18 with multiple sclerosis. The rearrangement joins TRBV7-9 to TRBJ1-2; TRBD1 might be the D (6 bases). The CDR3 sequence is CASSPTLGRGAWGYTF. For the CDR3, the DNA is TGTGCCAGCAGCCCCACACTTGGCAGGGGAGCTTGGGGCTACACCTTC.